The 10 T cell receptor beta chains listed next were all sequenced from one sample in a study of T-cell memory formation after mild COVID-19. One entry per CDR3 protein results from TCRdb running MiXCR on the 5' RACE reads. The table records roughly 150,000 distinct CDR3 sequences, more than 12% of them present only once. Sequencing was performed on PBMCs or a T cell subset sorted from them (not recorded which). Receptors were obtained from an adult woman who had mild COVID-19 (a few samples of this study predate the infection). Cell type and time point are not known.

The chain is built from TRBV12-3 or TRBV12-4 and TRBJ2-1; 7 nucleotides align to TRBD2. J was trimmed by 2 bases and V by 6 bases; bases with no gene match: 10. This CDR3 spans 16 amino acids. CDR3 sequence: CASSPPREIAYNEQFF. CDR3 bases: TGTGCCAGCAGCCCACCGCGGGAGATCGCCTACAATGAGCAGTTCTTC.

Only a few counts were recorded for this clonotype. This chain links TRBV5-1 with TRBJ2-5; TRBD2 is a possible D gene (5 bases). The CDR3 has 12 residues. V gave up 7 bases and J gave up 2 bases, with 9 bases separating them. The V gene's germline CDR1 is SGHRS and CDR2 YFSETQ. The CDR3, as DNA: TGCGCCAGCTCTGGGGAGCAAGAGACCCAGTACTTC. It codes for CASSGEQETQYF.

The chain carries TRBV7-2 and TRBJ2-6; the D gene could be TRBD1 or TRBD2 (5 bases each). The CDR3 sequence is 18 residues long. The V gene's germline CDR1 is SGHTA and CDR2 FQGNSA. Trimming pared 4 bases from V and 2 bases from J, leaving 18 bases between. For the CDR3, the DNA is TGTGCCAGCAGCTCACGGGACGGACCTCTAGCTGGGGCCAACGTCCTGACTTTC. Its translation: CASSSRDGPLAGANVLTF.

CDR3: CSASTDNEQFF. The CDR3 DNA sequence: TGCAGTGCTTCTACAGACAATGAGCAGTTCTTC. The V gene is TRBV20-1, the J gene TRBJ2-1, with D unclear. Germline CDR1 and CDR2: DFQATT and SNEGSKA (reference sequence). Deletions cut 5 bases from V and 5 bases from J, with 7 bases between. This CDR3 has 11 amino acids.

This clonotype has just a few counts. The chain links TRBV9 to TRBJ2-1; 9 bases agree with TRBD2. The germline gives CDR1 SGDLS, CDR2 YYNGEE. V was pared by 2 bases and J by 3 bases, with 0 bases of the junction left unmatched. This CDR3 contains 14 residues. The CDR3 loop reads CASSVSGSYNEQFF. Here the CDR3 DNA reads TGTGCCAGCAGCGTTAGCGGGAGCTACAATGAGCAGTTCTTC.

The chain uses TRBV24-1 and TRBJ1-1, with no clear D. The CDR3 is 12 residues long. The germline V gene has CDR1 KGHDR and CDR2 SFDVKD. V was cut by 7 bases and J by 6 bases, with 11 bases left in between. CDR3 residues: CATSMEGSEAFF. Written as DNA, the CDR3 is TGTGCCACCAGCATGGAGGGCTCTGAAGCTTTCTTT.

This clonotype was seen a single time. The chain employs TRBV12-3 or TRBV12-4 and TRBJ2-1; a weak D match, TRBD2 (7 bases). Trimming pared 1 base from V and 10 bases from J, leaving 26 bases between. CDR3 length equals 18 residues. The CDR3 spells CASSLGGLAGLSIGEQFF. The CDR3 DNA reads as TGTGCCAGCAGTTTAGGGGGGCTGGCGGGACTATCTATAGGGGAGCAGTTCTTC.

The chain recombines TRBV7-9 with TRBJ2-1; TRBD1 agrees at 11 bases. The J segment lost 9 bases and the V segment lost 8 bases, leaving 6 bases of the junction unmatched. The CDR3 contains 13 residues. Germline CDR1 SEHNR, CDR2 FQNEAQ (reference sequence). CDR3 in DNA: TGTGCCAGCCGGGGACAGGGGGTTGGTGAGCAGTTCTTC. It codes for CASRGQGVGEQFF.

V is TRBV2 and J is TRBJ2-3, with TRBD2 as a possible D gene (6 bases). This CDR3 has 18 residues. Deletions cut 7 bases from V and 4 bases from J, with 27 bases between. Germline CDR1 reads SNHLY; CDR2 reads FYNNEI. CDR3 in amino acids: CASIRPYSTRDGPDTQYF. The CDR3 bases are TGTGCCAGCATTAGACCCTATTCTACGCGGGACGGCCCAGATACGCAGTATTTT.

This clonotype was picked up a small number of times. The V call is TRBV5-1, the J call TRBJ2-7; tentative D call: TRBD1 (5 bases). Germline V gene data show CDR1 as SGHRS and CDR2 as YFSETQ. V dropped 4 bases and J dropped 6 bases, with 20 bases sitting between them. The length of the CDR3 is 15 residues. CDR3 in amino acids: CASSTDINRKGEQYF. The DNA for the CDR3 is TGCGCCAGCAGCACGGACATCAACCGGAAAGGCGAGCAGTACTTC.